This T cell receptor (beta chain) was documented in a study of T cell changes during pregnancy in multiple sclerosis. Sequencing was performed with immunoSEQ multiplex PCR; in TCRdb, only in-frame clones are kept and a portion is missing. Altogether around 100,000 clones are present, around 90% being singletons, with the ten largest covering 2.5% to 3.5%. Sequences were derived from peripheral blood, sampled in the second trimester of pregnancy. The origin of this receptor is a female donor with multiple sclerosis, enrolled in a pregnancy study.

CDR3 nucleotides: TGTGCCAGCAGCTTAGGGCAGGGCCCAAATCAGCCCCAGCATTTT. It codes for CASSLGQGPNQPQHF. The J gene is TRBJ1-5, the V gene TRBV11-2, with D maybe TRBD1 (5 bases). The V gene's germline CDR1 is SGHAT and CDR2 FQNNGV. This CDR3 is built from 15 residues. V gave up 1 base and J gave up 4 bases, with 11 bases separating them.